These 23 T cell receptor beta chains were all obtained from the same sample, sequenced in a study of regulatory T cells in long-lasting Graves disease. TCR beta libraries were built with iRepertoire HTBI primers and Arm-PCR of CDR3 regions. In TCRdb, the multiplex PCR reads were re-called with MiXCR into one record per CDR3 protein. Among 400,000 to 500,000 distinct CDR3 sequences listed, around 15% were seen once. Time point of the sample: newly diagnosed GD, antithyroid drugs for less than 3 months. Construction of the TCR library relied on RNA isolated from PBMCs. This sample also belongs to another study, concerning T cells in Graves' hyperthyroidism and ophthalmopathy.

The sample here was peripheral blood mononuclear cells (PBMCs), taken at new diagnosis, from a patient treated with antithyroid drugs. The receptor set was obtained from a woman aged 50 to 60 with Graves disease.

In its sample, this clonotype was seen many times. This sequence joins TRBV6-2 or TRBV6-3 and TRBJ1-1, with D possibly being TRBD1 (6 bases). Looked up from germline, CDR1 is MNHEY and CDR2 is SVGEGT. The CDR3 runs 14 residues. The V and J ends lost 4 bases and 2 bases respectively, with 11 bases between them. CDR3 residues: CASSSGHLNTEAFF. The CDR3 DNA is TGTGCCAGCAGTTCGGGACATTTAAACACTGAAGCTTTCTTT.

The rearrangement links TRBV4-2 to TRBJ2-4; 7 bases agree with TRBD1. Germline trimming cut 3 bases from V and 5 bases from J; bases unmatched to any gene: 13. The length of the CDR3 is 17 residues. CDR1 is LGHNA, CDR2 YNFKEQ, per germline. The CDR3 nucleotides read TGTGCCAGCAGCCATTACGCAGGGGGAGCCGAGGAAAACATTCAGTACTTC. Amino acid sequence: CASSHYAGGAEENIQYF.

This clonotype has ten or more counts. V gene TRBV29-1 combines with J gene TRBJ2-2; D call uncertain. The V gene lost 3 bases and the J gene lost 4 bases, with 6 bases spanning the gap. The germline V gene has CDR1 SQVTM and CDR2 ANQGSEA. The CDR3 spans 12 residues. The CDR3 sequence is CSVDEITGELFF. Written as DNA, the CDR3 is TGCAGCGTTGATGAAATCACCGGGGAGCTGTTTTTT.

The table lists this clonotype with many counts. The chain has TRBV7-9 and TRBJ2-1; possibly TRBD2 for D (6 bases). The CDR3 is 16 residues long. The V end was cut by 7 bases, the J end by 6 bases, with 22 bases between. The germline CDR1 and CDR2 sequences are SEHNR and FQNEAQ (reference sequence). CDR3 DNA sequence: TGTGCCAGCAATACACACTCGGGACTCGCCTTCAATGAGCAGTTCTTC. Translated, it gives CASNTHSGLAFNEQFF.

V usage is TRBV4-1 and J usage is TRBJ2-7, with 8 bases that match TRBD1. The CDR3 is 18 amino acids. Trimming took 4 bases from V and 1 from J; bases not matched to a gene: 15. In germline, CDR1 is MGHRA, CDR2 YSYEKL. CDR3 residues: CASSLSWLTGQGSYEQYF. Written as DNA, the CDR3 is TGCGCCAGCAGCCTGAGTTGGCTAACAGGACAGGGTTCCTACGAGCAGTACTTC.

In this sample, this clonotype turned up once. The CDR3 DNA reads TGTGCCAGCAGCTTGGGACCGTTTCTCTCTGGAAACACCATATATTTT. Encoded protein: CASSLGPFLSGNTIYF. This chain links TRBV5-6 with TRBJ1-3, with D hard to call. CDR3 length: 16 residues. Germline CDR1 is SGHDT and CDR2 is YYEEEE. Trimming took 0 bases from V and 0 from J, leaving 10 bases between them.

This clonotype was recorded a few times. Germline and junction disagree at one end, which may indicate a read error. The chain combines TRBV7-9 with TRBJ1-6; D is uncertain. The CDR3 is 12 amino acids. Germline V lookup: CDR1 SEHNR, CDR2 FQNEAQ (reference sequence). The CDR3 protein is CTSSLTNSPLHF. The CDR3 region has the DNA TGTACCAGCAGCTTGACCAATTCACCCCTCCACTTT.

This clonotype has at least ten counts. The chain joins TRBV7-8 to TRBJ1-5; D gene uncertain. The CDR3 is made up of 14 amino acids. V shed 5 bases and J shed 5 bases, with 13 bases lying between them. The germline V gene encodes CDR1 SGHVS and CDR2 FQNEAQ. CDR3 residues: CASSLNGRDQPQHF. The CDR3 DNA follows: TGTGCCAGCAGCCTAAATGGACGGGATCAGCCCCAGCATTTT.

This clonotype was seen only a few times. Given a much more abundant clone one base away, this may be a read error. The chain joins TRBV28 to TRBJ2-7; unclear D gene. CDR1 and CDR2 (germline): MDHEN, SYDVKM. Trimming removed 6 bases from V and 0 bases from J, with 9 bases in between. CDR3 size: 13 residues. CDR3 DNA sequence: TGTGCCAGCAGGGACGCTAGCTCCTACGAGCAGTACTTC. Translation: CASRDASSYEQYF.

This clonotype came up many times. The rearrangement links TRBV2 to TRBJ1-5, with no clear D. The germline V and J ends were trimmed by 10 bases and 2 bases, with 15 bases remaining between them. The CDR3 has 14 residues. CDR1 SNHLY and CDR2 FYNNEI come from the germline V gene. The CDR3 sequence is CATKREGGNQPQHF. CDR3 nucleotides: TGTGCCACCAAACGGGAAGGTGGCAATCAGCCCCAGCATTTT.

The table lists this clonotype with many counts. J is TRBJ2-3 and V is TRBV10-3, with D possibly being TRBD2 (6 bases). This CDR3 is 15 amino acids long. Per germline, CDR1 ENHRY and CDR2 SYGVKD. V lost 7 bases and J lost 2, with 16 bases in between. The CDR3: CAITRSGGDTDTQYF. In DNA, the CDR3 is TGTGCCATCACCCGTAGCGGAGGGGACACAGATACGCAGTATTTT.

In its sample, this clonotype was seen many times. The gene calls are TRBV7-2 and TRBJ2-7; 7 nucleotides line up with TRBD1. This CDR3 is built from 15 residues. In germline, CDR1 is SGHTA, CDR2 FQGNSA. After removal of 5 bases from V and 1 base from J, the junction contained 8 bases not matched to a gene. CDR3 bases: TGTGCCAGCAGCAACCGGGACAGATCTTCCTACGAGCAGTACTTC. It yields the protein CASSNRDRSSYEQYF.

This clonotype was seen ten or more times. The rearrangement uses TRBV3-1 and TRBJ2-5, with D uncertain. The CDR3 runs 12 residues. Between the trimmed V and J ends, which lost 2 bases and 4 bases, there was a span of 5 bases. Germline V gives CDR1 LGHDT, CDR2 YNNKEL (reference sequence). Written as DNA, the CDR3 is TGTGCCAGCAGCCAACAACTAGAGACCCAGTACTTC. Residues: CASSQQLETQYF.

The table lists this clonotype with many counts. The CDR3 region is CASSLSPGMNTEAFF. The CDR3 DNA reads as TGTGCCAGCAGCTTAAGTCCAGGAATGAACACTGAAGCTTTCTTT. The chain recombines TRBV7-3 with TRBJ1-1; no clear D gene. The ends were cut back, 1 base at V and 0 bases at J, with 9 bases in the middle. This CDR3 is 15 amino acids long. From germline, CDR1 is SGHTA and CDR2 FQGTGA. Using reference TRBV7-3 and TRBJ1-1 for the parts outside the CDR3, the full variable domain is GAGVSQTPSNKVTEKGKYVELRCDPISGHTALYWYRQSLGQGPEFLIYFQGTGAADDSGLPNDRFFAVRPEGSVSTLKIQRTERGDSAVYLCASSLSPGMNTEAFFGQGTRLTVV.

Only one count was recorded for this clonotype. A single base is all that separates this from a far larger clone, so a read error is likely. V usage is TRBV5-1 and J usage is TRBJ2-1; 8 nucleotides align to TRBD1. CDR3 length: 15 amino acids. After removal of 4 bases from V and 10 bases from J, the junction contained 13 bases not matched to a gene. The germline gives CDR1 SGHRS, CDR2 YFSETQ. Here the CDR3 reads CASSRLGQVGYEQFF. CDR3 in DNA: TGCGCCAGCAGCCGCTTGGGACAGGTGGGATACGAGCAGTTCTTC. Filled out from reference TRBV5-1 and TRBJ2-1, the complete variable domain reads KAGVTQTPRYLIKTRGQQVTLSCSPISGHRSVSWYQQTPGQGLQFLFEYFSETQRNKGNFPGRFSGRQFSNSRSEMNVSTLELGDSALYLCASSRLGQVGYEQFFGPGTRLTVL.

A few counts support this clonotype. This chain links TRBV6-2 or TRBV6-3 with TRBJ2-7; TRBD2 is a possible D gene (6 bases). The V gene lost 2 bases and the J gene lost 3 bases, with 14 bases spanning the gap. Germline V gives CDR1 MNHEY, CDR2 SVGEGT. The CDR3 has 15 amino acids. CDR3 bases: TGTGCCAGCAGTTACCCCCGGAGGGGAGACTACGAGCAGTACTTC. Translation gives CASSYPRRGDYEQYF.

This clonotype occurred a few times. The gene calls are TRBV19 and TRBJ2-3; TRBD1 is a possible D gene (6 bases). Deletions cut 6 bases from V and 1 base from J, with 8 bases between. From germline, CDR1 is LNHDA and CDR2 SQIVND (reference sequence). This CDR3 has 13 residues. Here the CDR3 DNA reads TGTGCCAGTAGACAGGGTGGCACAGATACGCAGTATTTT. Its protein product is CASRQGGTDTQYF.

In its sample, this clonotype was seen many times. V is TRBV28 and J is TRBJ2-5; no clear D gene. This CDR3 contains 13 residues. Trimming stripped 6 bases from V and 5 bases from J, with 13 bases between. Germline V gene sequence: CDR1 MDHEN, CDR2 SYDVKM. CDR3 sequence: CASRHLSSETQYF. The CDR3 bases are TGTGCCAGCAGACACCTGAGCTCGGAGACCCAGTACTTC.

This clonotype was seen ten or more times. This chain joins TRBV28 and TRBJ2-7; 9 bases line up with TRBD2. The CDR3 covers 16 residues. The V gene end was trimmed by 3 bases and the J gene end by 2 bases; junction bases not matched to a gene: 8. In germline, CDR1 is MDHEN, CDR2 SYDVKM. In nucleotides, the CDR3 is TGTGCCAGCAGTTTCCCTCTAGCGGGACTTACCTACGAGCAGTACTTC. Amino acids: CASSFPLAGLTYEQYF.

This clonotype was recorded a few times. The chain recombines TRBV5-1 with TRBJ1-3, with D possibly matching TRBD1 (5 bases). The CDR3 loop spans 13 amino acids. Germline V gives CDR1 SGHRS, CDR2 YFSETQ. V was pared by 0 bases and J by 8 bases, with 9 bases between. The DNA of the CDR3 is TGCGCCAGCAGCTTGGCCCTGGGGGACACCATATATTTT. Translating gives CASSLALGDTIYF.

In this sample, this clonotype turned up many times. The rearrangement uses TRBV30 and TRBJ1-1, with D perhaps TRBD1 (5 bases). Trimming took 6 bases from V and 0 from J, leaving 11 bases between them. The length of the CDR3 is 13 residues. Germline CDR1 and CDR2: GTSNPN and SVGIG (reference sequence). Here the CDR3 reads CACGGVMNTEAFF. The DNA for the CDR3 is TGTGCCTGCGGGGGGGTGATGAACACTGAAGCTTTCTTT. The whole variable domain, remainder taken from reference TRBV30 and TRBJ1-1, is SQTIHQWPATLVQPVGSPLSLECTVEGTSNPNLYWYRQAAGRGLQLLFYSVGIGQISSEVPQNLSASRPQDRQFILSSKKLLLSDSGFYLCACGGVMNTEAFFGQGTRLTVV.

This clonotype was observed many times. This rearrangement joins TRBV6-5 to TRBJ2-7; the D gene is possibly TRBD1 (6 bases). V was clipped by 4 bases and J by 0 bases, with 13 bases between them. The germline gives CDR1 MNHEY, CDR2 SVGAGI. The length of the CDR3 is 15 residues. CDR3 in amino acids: CASSSPTGSSYEQYF. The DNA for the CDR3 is TGTGCCAGCAGTTCCCCGACAGGAAGCTCCTACGAGCAGTACTTC.

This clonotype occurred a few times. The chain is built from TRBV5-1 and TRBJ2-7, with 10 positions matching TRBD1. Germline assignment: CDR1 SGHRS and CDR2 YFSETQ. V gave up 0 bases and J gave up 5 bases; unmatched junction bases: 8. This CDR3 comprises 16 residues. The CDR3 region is CASSLGGTGETDEQYF. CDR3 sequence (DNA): TGCGCCAGCAGCTTGGGAGGGACAGGGGAAACCGACGAGCAGTACTTC.